This T cell receptor beta chain was sequenced during a study of control samples from healthy donors and cancer patients (dated by TCRdb to about 2020). Reading the germline V gene (reference sequence) gives CDR1 MNHEY and CDR2 SMNVEV. The CDR3 starts with the cysteine, ends with the phenylalanine, and has 15 residues. Only CDR3 DNA remains: 45 bases, in frame from the first base. Trimmed from V: 4 bases; trimmed from J: 5 bases; junction bases lacking a gene match: 8. Comment on this clone: This clone's antigen is unknown. Per-nucleotide qualities are absent, and no much larger clonotype sits a single base away.

The library came from the immunoSEQ multiplex PCR assay. TCRdb's version of the immuneACCESS table is confined to in-frame rearrangements and falls short of the full clone set. An unresolved V gene accounts for under half of the shortfall where checked; the remainder is of unknown origin. The sample table holds roughly 80,000 clones, of which about 88% were seen once. The ten largest clones capture around 6% of the sample. The V and J segments used are TRBV27 and TRBJ1-2, with 9 bases in between that match TRBD1. Sequenced sample: blood. The clonotype originates from a woman in her 50s in good health. The CDR3 region: CASSSSTGGNYGYTF. At the DNA level, the sequence is TGTGCCAGCAGTTCATCGACAGGGGGAAATTATGGCTACACCTTC.